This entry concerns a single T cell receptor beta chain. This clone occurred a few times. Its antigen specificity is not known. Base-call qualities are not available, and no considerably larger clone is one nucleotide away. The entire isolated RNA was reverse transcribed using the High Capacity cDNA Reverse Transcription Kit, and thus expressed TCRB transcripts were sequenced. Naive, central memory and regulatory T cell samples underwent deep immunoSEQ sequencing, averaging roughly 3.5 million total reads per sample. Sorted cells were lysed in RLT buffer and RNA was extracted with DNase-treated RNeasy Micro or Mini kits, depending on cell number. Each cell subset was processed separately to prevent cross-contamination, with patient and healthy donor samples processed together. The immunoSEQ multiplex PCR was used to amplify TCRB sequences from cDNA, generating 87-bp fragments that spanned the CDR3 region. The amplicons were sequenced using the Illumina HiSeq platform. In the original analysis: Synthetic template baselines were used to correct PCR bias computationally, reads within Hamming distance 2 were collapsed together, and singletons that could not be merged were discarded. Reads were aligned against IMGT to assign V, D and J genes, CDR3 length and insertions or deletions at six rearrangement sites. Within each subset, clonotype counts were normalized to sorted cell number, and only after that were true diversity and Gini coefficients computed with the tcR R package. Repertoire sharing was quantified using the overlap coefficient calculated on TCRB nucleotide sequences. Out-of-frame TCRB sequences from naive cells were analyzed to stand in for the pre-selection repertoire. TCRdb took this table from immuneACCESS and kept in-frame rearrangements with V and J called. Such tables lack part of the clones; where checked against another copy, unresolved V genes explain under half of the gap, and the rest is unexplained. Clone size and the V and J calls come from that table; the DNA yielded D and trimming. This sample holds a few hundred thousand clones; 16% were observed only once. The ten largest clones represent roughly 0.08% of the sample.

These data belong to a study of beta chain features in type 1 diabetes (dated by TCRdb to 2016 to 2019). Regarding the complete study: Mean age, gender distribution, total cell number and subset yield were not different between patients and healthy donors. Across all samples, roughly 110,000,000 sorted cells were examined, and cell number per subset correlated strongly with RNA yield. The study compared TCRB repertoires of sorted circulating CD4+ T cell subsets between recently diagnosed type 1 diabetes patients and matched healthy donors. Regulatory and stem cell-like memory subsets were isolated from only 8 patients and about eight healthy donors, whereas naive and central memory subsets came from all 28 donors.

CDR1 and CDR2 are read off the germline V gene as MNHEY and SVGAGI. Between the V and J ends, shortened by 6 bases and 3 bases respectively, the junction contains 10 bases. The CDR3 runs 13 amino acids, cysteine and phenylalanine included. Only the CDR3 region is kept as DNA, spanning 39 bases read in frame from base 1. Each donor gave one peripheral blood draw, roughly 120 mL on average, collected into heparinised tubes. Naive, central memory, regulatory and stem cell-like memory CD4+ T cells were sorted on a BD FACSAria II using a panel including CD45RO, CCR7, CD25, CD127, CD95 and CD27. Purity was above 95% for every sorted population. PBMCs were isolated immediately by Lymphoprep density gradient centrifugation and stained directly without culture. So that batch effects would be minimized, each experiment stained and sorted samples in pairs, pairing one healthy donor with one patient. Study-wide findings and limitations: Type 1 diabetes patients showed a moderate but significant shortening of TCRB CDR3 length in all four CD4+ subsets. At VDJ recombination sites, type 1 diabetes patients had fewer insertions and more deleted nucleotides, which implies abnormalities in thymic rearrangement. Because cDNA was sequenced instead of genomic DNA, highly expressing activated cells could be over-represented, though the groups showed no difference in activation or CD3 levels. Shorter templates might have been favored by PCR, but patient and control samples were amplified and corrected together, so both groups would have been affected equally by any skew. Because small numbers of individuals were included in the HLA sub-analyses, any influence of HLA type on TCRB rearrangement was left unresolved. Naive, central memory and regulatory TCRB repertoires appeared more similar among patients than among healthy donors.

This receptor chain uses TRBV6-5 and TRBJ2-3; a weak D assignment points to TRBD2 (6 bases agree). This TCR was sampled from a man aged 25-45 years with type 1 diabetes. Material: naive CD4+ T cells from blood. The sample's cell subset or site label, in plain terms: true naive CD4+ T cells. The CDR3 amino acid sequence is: CASSPRGTDTQYF. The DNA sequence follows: TGTGCCAGCAGCCCCCGGGGGACAGATACGCAGTATTTT.